The T cell receptor (beta chain) described here comes from a study of blood T cell repertoires in COVID-19. Turning to the study itself: Sources were T cells, B-cell-depleted T cells, or PBMCs; the material itself was cDNA or gDNA.

The method was immunoSEQ multiplex PCR; TCRdb's version includes in-frame clones alone and lacks a portion of them. The table includes about 360,000 clones, 75% to 90% detected once. The CDR3 is 15 amino acids. The ends lost 5 bases at V and 3 bases at J; junction bases unmatched: 9. Germline CDR1 MNHEY, CDR2 SVGAGI. The genes are TRBV6-5 and TRBJ2-7; 8 bases are shared with TRBD2. The TCR originated in an older woman with COVID-19, enrolled during active disease. The sample comprised peripheral blood. In DNA, the CDR3 is TGTGCCAGCAGTCCCCGGACGGGGGGGTTCTACGAGCAGTACTTC. Translation gives CASSPRTGGFYEQYF.